What follows are 28 T cell receptor beta chains derived from one specimen sequenced in a study of T-cell reconstitution after alpha-beta-depleted transplantation in children. The authors prepared the TCRbeta library with unique molecular identifiers. TCRdb passed the PCR reads through MiXCR, listing each CDR3 protein once. The repertoire consists of 210,000 or so distinct CDR3 sequences, with roughly a tenth occurring once and the leading ten covering roughly 30%. This sample comprised PBMCs, obtained before TCRalphabeta/CD19-depleted stem cell transplant. Receptors were obtained from a child under two years old with acute myeloid leukemia, due to receive a stem cell transplant.

There are a few counts of this clonotype. This chain connects TRBV18 to TRBJ1-6; a weak D match, TRBD1 (5 bases). Germline lookup yields CDR1 KGHSH and CDR2 LQKENI. The V and J ends lost 0 bases and 9 bases respectively, with 12 bases between them. The CDR3 contains 15 residues. As DNA, the CDR3 is TGTGCCAGCTCACCACCGGGACTTCAATCTTCACCCCTCCACTTT. Protein sequence: CASSPPGLQSSPLHF.

This clonotype was picked up many times. The chain uses TRBV11-2 and TRBJ2-2, with 8 positions matching TRBD1. The ends lost 5 bases at V and 6 bases at J; junction bases unmatched: 8. This CDR3 is 15 amino acids long. Germline assignment: CDR1 SGHAT and CDR2 FQNNGV. This chain's CDR3 is CASSPPDRAAGELFF. The DNA for the CDR3 is TGTGCCAGCAGCCCCCCGGACAGGGCGGCCGGGGAGCTGTTTTTT. The full variable domain, with the rest looked up from reference TRBV11-2 and TRBJ2-2, is EAGVAQSPRYKIIEKRQSVAFWCNPISGHATLYWYQQILGQGPKLLIQFQNNGVVDDSQLPKDRFSAERLKGVDSTLKIQPAKLEDSAVYLCASSPPDRAAGELFFGEGSRLTVL.

This clonotype was observed a handful of times. The chain uses TRBV11-2 and TRBJ1-6, with D possibly matching TRBD1 (5 bases). The CDR3 spans 15 residues. The germline gives CDR1 SGHAT, CDR2 FQNNGV. Trimming shortened V by 3 bases and J by 7 bases, and 13 bases separated the two germline ends. CDR3: CASSLGDLENSPLHF. CDR3 bases: TGTGCCAGCAGCTTGGGGGACTTAGAGAATTCACCCCTCCACTTT.

There are many counts of this clonotype. The chain recombines TRBV29-1 with TRBJ1-1; D remains unclear. The CDR3 is made up of 13 amino acids. Germline-derived CDR1 and CDR2 are SQVTM and ANQGSEA. V gave up 4 bases and J gave up 6 bases, with 15 bases separating them. For the CDR3, the DNA is TGCAGCGTTGCGCCGTCCCGCCGGCCTGAAGCTTTCTTT. Its protein is CSVAPSRRPEAFF.

This clonotype was seen ten or more times. The V and J genes are TRBV10-3 and TRBJ2-3; TRBD1 aligns across 8 bases. V lost 6 bases to trimming and J lost 2 bases; unmatched junction nucleotides: 10. Germline V gene lookup returns CDR1 ENHRY and CDR2 SYGVKD. This CDR3 has 16 residues. In nucleotides, the CDR3 is TGTGCCATCAGCGGTATCGGACAGGGTTTCACAGATACGCAGTATTTT. It yields the protein CAISGIGQGFTDTQYF.

This clonotype has at least ten counts. V usage is TRBV3-1 and J usage is TRBJ1-5; 10 positions agree with TRBD1. Germline CDR1 reads LGHDT; CDR2 reads YNNKEL (reference sequence). Trimming removed 3 bases from V and 10 bases from J; junction bases left unmatched: 6. This CDR3 is 14 amino acids long. The CDR3 coding sequence is TGTGCCAGCAGCCAGGGACAGGGGTTTCTACCCCAGCATTTT. Translating it yields CASSQGQGFLPQHF.

This clonotype was detected ten times or more. The rearrangement links TRBV7-2 to TRBJ2-3; D is perhaps TRBD2 (6 bases). CDR1 SGHTA and CDR2 FQGNSA come from the germline V gene. The CDR3 loop spans 14 amino acids. The V end was cut by 3 bases, the J end by 4 bases, with 11 bases between. The CDR3 DNA is TGTGCCAGCAGCTTTTTGGGAGGCCCAGATACGCAGTATTTT. Translated: CASSFLGGPDTQYF.

In its sample, this clonotype was seen many times. The chain uses TRBV27 and TRBJ1-1; D not resolved. Per the germline V gene, CDR1 is MNHEY and CDR2 is SMNVEV (reference sequence). This CDR3 is 13 amino acids long. V was cut by 4 bases and J by 0 bases, with 6 bases left in between. The CDR3 loop is CASSWSVNTEAFF. CDR3 coding DNA: TGTGCCAGCAGTTGGAGCGTGAACACTGAAGCTTTCTTT.

This clonotype was detected many times. The genes are TRBV19 and TRBJ1-5; tentatively, D is TRBD1 (6 bases). There are 14 residues in the CDR3. Trimming cost V 10 bases and J 3 bases, with 16 bases left between them. CDR1 is LNHDA and CDR2 is SQIVND in the germline V gene (reference sequence). For the CDR3, the DNA is TGTGCCACTCAAAGCAGGGGCCCCAATCAGCCCCAGCATTTT. Encoded protein: CATQSRGPNQPQHF. Combining the CDR3 with reference TRBV19 and TRBJ1-5 gives the whole variable domain DGGITQSPKYLFRKEGQNVTLSCEQNLNHDAMYWYRQDPGQGLRLIYYSQIVNDFQKGDIAEGYSVSREKKESFPLTVTSAQKNPTAFYLCATQSRGPNQPQHFGDGTRLSIL.

A few counts support this clonotype. The chain uses TRBV10-2 and TRBJ2-3, with D maybe TRBD2 (7 bases). CDR1 WSHSY and CDR2 SAAADI come from the germline V gene. There are 14 residues in the CDR3. Trimming cost V 6 bases and J 5 bases, with 15 bases left between them. The CDR3 nucleotides are TGCGCCAGCAGGTGGGGGGGGCAGGTAGATACGCAGTATTTT. Protein product: CASRWGGQVDTQYF.

V usage is TRBV19 and J usage is TRBJ2-3, with D unclear. Between the trimmed V and J ends, which lost 5 bases and 10 bases, there was a span of 31 bases. This CDR3 is built from 18 residues. Germline-derived CDR1 and CDR2 are LNHDA and SQIVND (reference sequence). The chain's CDR3 is CASSPHLLTSPELGAQYF. In DNA, the CDR3 is TGTGCCAGTAGTCCTCACCTCCTCACTTCACCGGAATTAGGTGCGCAGTATTTT.

There are many counts of this clonotype. The rearrangement uses TRBV9 and TRBJ1-1, with 7 positions matching TRBD1. This CDR3 has 13 residues. V gave up 3 bases and J gave up 2 bases; unmatched junction bases: 1. Per germline, CDR1 SGDLS and CDR2 YYNGEE. The CDR3 DNA follows: TGTGCCAGCAGCGACAGGGGCAACACTGAAGCTTTCTTT. This codes for CASSDRGNTEAFF.

Of note for this clonotype: One junction end does not reproduce the germline sequence, and a read error may be involved. The chain uses TRBV30 and TRBJ2-6, with a possible D match to TRBD1 (6 bases). The CDR3 is made up of 16 amino acids. CDR1 is GTSNPN, CDR2 SVGIG, per germline (reference sequence). CDR3 bases: TGTGCCTGGAGTATTAACAGGGTCGCTGGGGCCAACGTCCTGATTTTC. Encoded protein: CAWSINRVAGANVLIF. Full variable domain (rest looked up from reference TRBV30 and TRBJ2-6): SQTIHQWPATLVQPVGSPLSLECTVEGTSNPNLYWYRQAAGRGLQLLFYSVGIGQISSEVPQNLSASRPQDRQFILSSKKLLLSDSGFYLCAWSINRVAGANVLIFGAGSRLTVL.

This clonotype was recorded at least ten times. The V gene is TRBV30, the J gene TRBJ1-2, with 8 nucleotides matching TRBD1. This CDR3 spans 14 amino acids. Germline V CDR1 and CDR2: GTSNPN, SVGIG (reference sequence). V lost 2 bases and J lost 5; bases outside the gene matches: 7. In DNA, the CDR3 is TGTGCCTGGAGTCCCGACAGGGGTGGGTATGGCTACACCTTC. It yields the protein CAWSPDRGGYGYTF.

This clonotype was counted at least ten times. The chain recombines TRBV11-3 with TRBJ2-2; 12 bases align to TRBD2. V trimming: 1 base; J trimming: 4 bases; junction bases outside the gene matches: 4. CDR1 is SGHNT, CDR2 YENEEA, per germline. This CDR3 is built from 17 residues. This CDR3 is CASSLALTSGSTGELFF. Here the CDR3 DNA reads TGTGCCAGCAGCTTAGCCCTGACTAGCGGGAGCACCGGGGAGCTGTTTTTT.

This clonotype was observed many times. The genes are TRBV5-1 and TRBJ2-3; TRBD2 matches 8 bases. V lost 4 bases and J lost 1; bases outside the gene matches: 5. The germline CDR1 and CDR2 sequences are SGHRS and YFSETQ. The CDR3 loop spans 15 amino acids. The CDR3 is CASSPGTSRTDTQYF. The CDR3 nucleotides are TGCGCCAGCAGCCCCGGGACTAGTCGCACAGATACGCAGTATTTT. The full variable domain, in which reference TRBV5-1 and TRBJ2-3 provide the parts outside the CDR3, is KAGVTQTPRYLIKTRGQQVTLSCSPISGHRSVSWYQQTPGQGLQFLFEYFSETQRNKGNFPGRFSGRQFSNSRSEMNVSTLELGDSALYLCASSPGTSRTDTQYFGPGTRLTVL.

The table lists this clonotype with a count of one. One base away lies a much larger clone, so this may be a sequencing read error. The V call is TRBV30, the J call TRBJ2-1; D gene unclear. Germline-derived CDR1 and CDR2 are GTSNPN and SVGIG (reference sequence). This CDR3 is 12 amino acids long. Here the CDR3 DNA reads TGTGCCCGGAGTGTACTGGGGAATGAGCAGTTCTTC. Translation gives CARSVLGNEQFF.

Comment on this clonotype: This may arise from a read error, as a much more abundant clone is one base away. The rearrangement joins TRBV25-1 to TRBJ1-4; the D is unclear. This CDR3 contains 14 residues. Germline loops: CDR1 MGHDK, CDR2 SYGVNS. Trimming removed 7 bases at V and 0 bases at J, with 9 bases between. CDR3 region: CASTGETTNEKLFF. The CDR3, as DNA: TGTGCCAGCACTGGGGAGACAACTAATGAAAAACTGTTTTTT.

The sample holds many counts of this clonotype. The chain has TRBV12-3 or TRBV12-4 and TRBJ2-3; 7 nucleotides agree with TRBD2. V lost 7 bases and J lost 0; bases outside the gene matches: 10. The CDR3 is 16 amino acids. The CDR3 reads CASNRGRGSSTDTQYF. In DNA form, the CDR3 reads TGTGCCAGCAATCGGGGGAGGGGTTCTAGCACAGATACGCAGTATTTT.

This clonotype was seen many times. The genes are TRBV6-1 and TRBJ2-5; D unclear. The CDR3 is made up of 13 amino acids. CDR1 and CDR2 from the germline V gene are MNHNS and SASEGT. Trimming shortened V by 2 bases and J by 0 bases, and 4 bases separated the two germline ends. CDR3 in amino acids: CASSERDQETQYF. CDR3 DNA sequence: TGTGCCAGCAGTGAACGGGACCAAGAGACCCAGTACTTC.

Comment on this clonotype: Since a much larger clone is just one base distant, this may be a read error. This chain uses TRBV20-1 with TRBJ1-4; 8 bases align to TRBD1. The germline V gene encodes CDR1 DFQATT and CDR2 SNEGSKA (reference sequence). The CDR3 contains 16 residues. In DNA form, the CDR3 reads TGCAGTGCTCCCGAATCCCGGACAGGGTTTGGGGAAAAACTGTATTTT. It is translated as CSAPESRTGFGEKLYF.

In this sample, this clonotype turned up many times. The V and J genes are TRBV20-1 and TRBJ2-1; 10 bases line up with TRBD2. The CDR3 length is 15 residues. Germline trimming cut 0 bases from V and 4 bases from J; bases unmatched to any gene: 3. Looked up from germline, CDR1 is DFQATT and CDR2 is SNEGSKA (reference sequence). CDR3 DNA sequence: TGCAGTGCTAGAGATCCGACTAGCGGGTACAATGAGCAGTTCTTC. Its protein is CSARDPTSGYNEQFF.

This clonotype was recorded many times. V usage is TRBV7-6 and J usage is TRBJ1-5; possible D gene TRBD1, 6 bases. The CDR3 has 13 amino acids. Germline V gene lookup returns CDR1 SGHVS and CDR2 FNYEAQ. The V gene lost 4 bases and the J gene lost 4 bases, with 8 bases spanning the gap. The CDR3 DNA follows: TGTGCCAGCAGCTGGACAGAGAATCAGCCCCAGCATTTT. Amino acid sequence: CASSWTENQPQHF.

This clonotype was seen more than once but under ten times. V is TRBV20-1 and J is TRBJ2-3; 9 nucleotides match TRBD2. This CDR3 contains 17 residues. The junction had 13 bases not matched to a gene; V was cut back by 5 bases and J by 1 base. CDR1 and CDR2 (germline): DFQATT, SNEGSKA (reference sequence). The CDR3 region is CSARRPLAGVGTDTQYF. The CDR3 DNA sequence: TGCAGTGCTCGTCGCCCTTTAGCGGGAGTAGGCACAGATACGCAGTATTTT.

This clonotype has only a few counts. The rearrangement uses TRBV5-1 and TRBJ2-7; TRBD1 matches 8 bases. Germline CDR1 and CDR2: SGHRS and YFSETQ. With 6 bases clipped from V and 1 base from J, the junction kept 6 bases outside the gene matches. The CDR3 is 14 residues long. DNA of the CDR3: TGCGCCAGCAAGGACAGGGTAGGTTCCTACGAGCAGTACTTC. Translating it yields CASKDRVGSYEQYF.

Ten or more counts support this clonotype. The genes are TRBV5-1 and TRBJ2-1, with 9 bases fitting TRBD2. CDR1 is SGHRS, CDR2 YFSETQ, per germline. Germline trimming cut 4 bases from V and 5 bases from J; bases unmatched to any gene: 10. This CDR3 region has 16 residues. CDR3 DNA: TGCGCCAGCAGCATAAGTACCGGGACTAGCAACAATGAGCAGTTCTTC. Amino acid sequence: CASSISTGTSNNEQFF.

This clonotype was picked up a small number of times. This chain joins TRBV11-2 and TRBJ2-7, with a weak D call TRBD1 (7 bases). Trimming shortened V by 5 bases and J by 2 bases, and 16 bases separated the two germline ends. The germline gives CDR1 SGHAT, CDR2 FQNNGV. The length of the CDR3 is 15 residues. The CDR3 reads CASSESQGGAYEQYF. The CDR3 nucleotides are TGTGCCAGCAGCGAATCCCAGGGGGGAGCCTACGAGCAGTACTTC.

This clonotype occurred a few times. The V gene is TRBV19, the J gene TRBJ2-5, with D maybe TRBD2 (5 bases). Germline V gene sequence: CDR1 LNHDA, CDR2 SQIVND (reference sequence). The CDR3 has 14 amino acids. V dropped 5 bases and J dropped 5 bases, with 15 bases sitting between them. Here the CDR3 reads CASSPGLFGETQYF. For the CDR3, the DNA is TGTGCCAGTAGTCCCGGACTCTTTGGGGAGACCCAGTACTTC.